This entry describes one T cell receptor beta chain. The assay was immunoSEQ multiplex PCR, and TCRdb's table has in-frame clones only and misses some. The profile shows some 96,000 clones, roughly nine tenths of them singletons. Germline V lookup: CDR1 LNHNV, CDR2 YYDKDF (reference sequence). Trimming shortened V by 4 bases and J by 5 bases, and 25 bases separated the two germline ends. The CDR3 is made up of 18 amino acids. The data are from a study of blood T cell repertoires in COVID-19. The sample taken for sequencing was peripheral blood. The chain couples TRBV15 to TRBJ2-3; a possible D gene is TRBD1 (6 bases). The receptor was isolated from a man aged 25 to 45 in a cohort sampled during active COVID-19. This chain's CDR3 is CATSIEGLGAFPLDTQYF. The CDR3 DNA is TGTGCCACCAGCATAGAAGGTTTGGGGGCCTTCCCCTTAGATACGCAGTATTTT.